The following is a T cell receptor (beta chain) sequence with its context. The antigen is unknown. This record belongs to a study of T cell repertoires in cytomegalovirus infection. About the study: Well-studied HLA-B-restricted epitopes and recently identified HLA-C-restricted epitopes of CMV were both used in the study. TCR beta signatures that were public indicated CMV infection and matching HLA type.

The CDR3 is 16 residues long. V lost 6 bases to trimming and J lost 0 bases; unmatched junction nucleotides: 10. Germline V gene lookup returns CDR1 ENHRY and CDR2 SYGVKD. TCRdb recomputed calls from the reads with MiXCR, one row per CDR3 protein. The profile covers approximately 910,000 distinct CDR3 sequences, with about a third appearing a single time and roughly 13% taken by the ten largest. General study findings and limits: CMV carriers with the relevant HLA were identified by cumulative public TCR beta family frequency. The ex vivo response was dominated by HLA-C-restricted CMV-specific TCR beta clonotypes.

The chain has TRBV10-3 and TRBJ1-2, with 7 positions matching TRBD1. Sequenced material: cultured CD8+ T cells from PBMCs, taken from culture after CMV antigen stimulation. This TCR derives from a human donor in good health (CMV status not recorded). Some clones in this sample may be carry-over from other donors' samples. The CDR3 DNA follows: TGTGCCATCAGAAATCCCGACAGGGTAGCTAACTATGGCTACACCTTC. Residues: CAIRNPDRVANYGYTF.